This passage covers 26 T cell receptor beta chains from one sample sequenced in a study of T cell responses to AZD1222 COVID-19 vaccine. Produced via immunoSEQ multiplex PCR; TCRdb's table is partial and in-frame only. The sample includes some 130,000 clones, approximately 90% seen only once; the top ten take 1.1%. The sequencing used peripheral blood, collected 28 days after the second AZD1222 dose. Receptors were obtained from an adult who received the AZD1222 COVID-19 vaccine.

V is TRBV28 and J is TRBJ1-1; D not resolved. The V end was cut by 7 bases, the J end by 9 bases, with 15 bases between. CDR3 length equals 12 residues. Germline lookup yields CDR1 MDHEN and CDR2 SYDVKM. The CDR3 sequence is CASTSFTVKAFF. CDR3 bases: TGTGCCAGCACCTCGTTTACAGTCAAAGCTTTCTTT.

The rearrangement uses TRBV6-5 and TRBJ2-2, with 7 nucleotides matching TRBD2. V lost 2 bases to trimming and J lost 4 bases; unmatched junction nucleotides: 4. CDR3 size: 15 residues. Germline CDR1 MNHEY, CDR2 SVGAGI. The CDR3 nucleotides read TGTGCCAGCAGTTACAAGAGGGAGGGCACCGGGGAGCTGTTTTTT. It is translated as CASSYKREGTGELFF.

This chain connects TRBV10-3 to TRBJ2-1; 9 bases agree with TRBD1. The CDR3 extends over 14 amino acids. Germline V gene lookup returns CDR1 ENHRY and CDR2 SYGVKD. J gave up 6 bases and V 7 bases, and 7 bases lay outside the gene matches. The DNA for the CDR3 is TGTGCCATCAAGGGGGGGACAGGGACCAATGAGCAGTTCTTC. Translating gives CAIKGGTGTNEQFF.

The chain combines TRBV7-3 with TRBJ1-2; tentative D call: TRBD1 (5 bases). V was shortened by 5 bases and J by 0 bases, with 19 bases between the two germline ends. The CDR3 consists of 17 residues. Germline V gene sequence: CDR1 SGHTA, CDR2 FQGTGA. The chain's CDR3 is CASSAHPRDPTNYGYTF. Here the CDR3 DNA reads TGTGCCAGCAGCGCACACCCCCGGGACCCAACTAACTATGGCTACACCTTC.

This clone was observed once. The CDR3 coding sequence is TGCGCCAGCAGCGGGACAGTTACAGATACGCAGTATTTT. Its protein is CASSGTVTDTQYF. The chain carries TRBV5-1 and TRBJ2-3, with TRBD1 matching 7 bases. V was clipped by 4 bases and J by 3 bases; unmatched bases: 2. Germline V gene data show CDR1 as SGHRS and CDR2 as YFSETQ. CDR3 length: 13 residues. Full variable domain (remainder filled in from reference TRBV5-1 and TRBJ2-3): KAGVTQTPRYLIKTRGQQVTLSCSPISGHRSVSWYQQTPGQGLQFLFEYFSETQRNKGNFPGRFSGRQFSNSRSEMNVSTLELGDSALYLCASSGTVTDTQYFGPGTRLTVL.

The CDR3 nucleotides read TGTGCCAGTAGTATCTTGGGACTTTCAAGCAGGAACTATGGCTACACCTTC. Residues: CASSILGLSSRNYGYTF. This rearrangement joins TRBV19 to TRBJ1-2, with D possibly being TRBD1 (5 bases). Trimming stripped 3 bases from V and 2 bases from J, with 19 bases between. The CDR3 consists of 17 residues. Germline assignment: CDR1 LNHDA and CDR2 SQIVND (reference sequence).

The CDR3 spells CASSKGQVGAKNIQYF. The DNA for the CDR3 is TGTGCCAGCAGCAAGGGACAAGTAGGAGCCAAAAACATTCAGTACTTC. V and J are TRBV6-2 or TRBV6-3 and TRBJ2-4; tentative D call: TRBD1 (6 bases). Germline V CDR1 and CDR2: MNHEY, SVGEGT. With 6 bases removed from V and 0 bases from J, the gap between germline ends came to 15 bases. The CDR3 spans 16 residues.

The V call is TRBV5-1, the J call TRBJ2-1; D gene unclear. Germline V gives CDR1 SGHRS, CDR2 YFSETQ. The V end lost 2 bases, the J end lost 1 base, and 10 bases lay between the germline ends. This CDR3 spans 15 amino acids. CDR3 residues: CASSFQSKSYNEQFF. CDR3 bases: TGCGCCAGCAGCTTCCAGTCTAAATCCTACAATGAGCAGTTCTTC.

V is TRBV5-1 and J is TRBJ1-4; TRBD1 agrees at 7 bases. The germline V gene encodes CDR1 SGHRS and CDR2 YFSETQ. The CDR3 is made up of 14 amino acids. Germline trimming cut 4 bases from V and 7 bases from J; bases unmatched to any gene: 7. The CDR3 DNA is TGCGCCAGCAGCACCACAGGGGTGGGTGAAAAACTGTTTTTT. Residues: CASSTTGVGEKLFF.

This chain connects TRBV12-5 to TRBJ2-1; 7 nucleotides agree with TRBD2. J was trimmed by 4 bases and V by 2 bases; bases with no gene match: 11. The V gene's germline CDR1 is LGHNT and CDR2 FRNRAP. The CDR3 has 17 amino acids. The CDR3 DNA reads as TGTGCTAGTGGTTTGACGGGAGGCAGGCGGTTTTACAATGAGCAGTTCTTC. It is translated as CASGLTGGRRFYNEQFF.

The V call is TRBV28, the J call TRBJ2-6; D call uncertain. Germline loops: CDR1 MDHEN, CDR2 SYDVKM. V lost 6 bases to trimming and J lost 1 base, with 10 bases between them. This CDR3 spans 15 amino acids. The CDR3 spells CASSRVLSGANVLTF. The CDR3 DNA reads as TGTGCCAGCAGCCGGGTCCTTTCTGGGGCCAACGTCCTGACTTTC.

V gene TRBV4-1 combines with J gene TRBJ2-3, with D possibly called TRBD1 or TRBD2 (5 bases each). The germline V gene encodes CDR1 MGHRA and CDR2 YSYEKL. V was pared by 2 bases and J by 0 bases, with 12 bases between. This CDR3 is built from 16 residues. CDR3 loop: CASSQYGTGSTDTQYF. DNA of the CDR3: TGCGCCAGCAGCCAATACGGGACGGGAAGCACAGATACGCAGTATTTT.

The V call is TRBV7-8, the J call TRBJ1-1; 9 nucleotides agree with TRBD1. J was trimmed by 12 bases and V by 5 bases; bases with no gene match: 4. The V gene's germline CDR1 is SGHVS and CDR2 FQNEAQ. The CDR3 length is 11 residues. CDR3 sequence reads: CASSQGQGSFF. Written as DNA, the CDR3 is TGTGCCAGCAGCCAGGGACAGGGATCTTTCTTT. Full variable domain (rest looked up from reference TRBV7-8 and TRBJ1-1): GAGVSQSPRYKVAKRGQDVALRCDPISGHVSLFWYQQALGQGPEFLTYFQNEAQLDKSGLPSDRFFAERPEGSVSTLKIQRTQQEDSAVYLCASSQGQGSFFGQGTRLTVV.

The chain couples TRBV4-1 to TRBJ2-5, with 7 bases identical to TRBD2. The CDR3 contains 16 residues. The trim removed 1 base at V and 5 bases at J, leaving 10 bases unmatched. Per germline, CDR1 MGHRA and CDR2 YSYEKL. The CDR3 DNA reads as TGCGCCAGCAGCCAAGGTCTTTACGGGGGGTCGGAGACCCAGTACTTC. It encodes CASSQGLYGGSETQYF.

This clone was observed a handful of times. This rearrangement joins TRBV6-4 to TRBJ2-2; 9 bases are shared with TRBD2. The CDR3 extends over 14 amino acids. The V gene's germline CDR1 is MRHNA and CDR2 SNTAGT. Trimming at V came to 6 bases and at J to 5 bases, leaving 4 bases not matched to a gene. The CDR3, as DNA: TGTGCCAGCAGGGGACTAGCAGAGACCGGGGAGCTGTTTTTT. It encodes CASRGLAETGELFF.

The rearrangement uses TRBV28 and TRBJ1-5; a possible D gene is TRBD1 (6 bases). Germline V gene lookup returns CDR1 MDHEN and CDR2 SYDVKM. Trimming took 4 bases from V and 0 from J, leaving 19 bases between them. This CDR3 is 18 amino acids long. The CDR3 bases are TGTGCCAGCAGTTCCTTCCTAAGGGGGTACTATAGCAATCAGCCCCAGCATTTT. Amino acids: CASSSFLRGYYSNQPQHF.

This clone was seen once. This sequence joins TRBV18 and TRBJ2-2; 9 bases are shared with TRBD2. CDR1 is KGHSH and CDR2 is LQKENI in the germline V gene. CDR3 length equals 17 residues. V trimming: 0 bases; J trimming: 4 bases; junction bases outside the gene matches: 6. In nucleotides, the CDR3 is TGTGCCAGCTCACCACCAGGAGCGGGAGGCGCCACCGGGGAGCTGTTTTTT. Translating it yields CASSPPGAGGATGELFF. Variable domain in full (rest from reference TRBV18 and TRBJ2-2): NAGVMQNPRHLVRRRGQEARLRCSPMKGHSHVYWYRQLPEEGLKFMVYLQKENIIDESGMPKERFSAEFPKEGPSILRIQQVVRGDSAAYFCASSPPGAGGATGELFFGEGSRLTVL.

The V gene is TRBV9, the J gene TRBJ2-5, with D possibly TRBD2 on 5 matching bases. Germline CDR1 SGDLS, CDR2 YYNGEE. V was trimmed by 0 bases and J by 9 bases, leaving 12 bases between them. This CDR3 spans 13 amino acids. The DNA for the CDR3 is TGTGCCAGCAGCGTAGGACCCGCGAGGGCCCAGTACTTC. It encodes CASSVGPARAQYF.

The gene calls are TRBV21-1 and TRBJ1-3; the D call TRBD1 from the table was never checked on the DNA. TRBV21-1 is an annotated pseudogene. This CDR3 is built from 16 residues. Here the CDR3 reads CASSKLRALSGNTIYF. In nucleotides, the CDR3 is TGTGCCAGCAGCAAACTCAGGGCGCTCTCTGGAAACACCATATATTTT.

This chain connects TRBV7-6 to TRBJ2-1, with TRBD1 as a possible D gene (5 bases). Trimming cost V 1 base and J 7 bases, with 11 bases left between them. The V gene's germline CDR1 is SGHVS and CDR2 FNYEAQ. The CDR3 has 14 amino acids. The chain's CDR3 is CASSLVQARNEQFF. The CDR3 region has the DNA TGTGCCAGCAGCTTAGTACAGGCTCGGAATGAGCAGTTCTTC.

The V call is TRBV7-8, the J call TRBJ1-4; TRBD1 might be the D (6 bases). CDR1 is SGHVS, CDR2 FQNEAQ, per germline. V lost 2 bases and J 6 bases, leaving 16 bases between the germline ends. CDR3 length equals 16 residues. CDR3 bases: TGTGCCAGCAGCTTAACAGGGTGGGGTTTTGATGAAAAACTGTTTTTT. Its protein product is CASSLTGWGFDEKLFF.

This chain uses TRBV3-1 (or the pseudogene TRBV3-2) with TRBJ2-2; D not resolved. CDR1 is LGHDT and CDR2 is YNNKEL in the germline V gene (reference sequence). The CDR3 totals 13 residues. Trimming left V 4 bases short and J 7 bases short, with 10 bases between. The CDR3, as DNA: TGTGCCAGCAGCCTTCATGCCGTCGGGGAGCTGTTTTTT. Its protein is CASSLHAVGELFF.

The chain uses TRBV19 and TRBJ1-2; the D is unclear. This CDR3 spans 12 amino acids. Trimming took 2 bases from V and 5 from J, leaving 6 bases between them. Germline CDR1 LNHDA, CDR2 SQIVND (reference sequence). Here the CDR3 DNA reads TGTGCCAGTAGTATACCCAGATATGGCTACACCTTC. This translates into CASSIPRYGYTF.

The chain links TRBV7-8 to TRBJ2-7; the match to TRBD1 covers 9 bases. V shed 0 bases, J shed 6 bases, and the junction held 12 bases outside the gene matches. The germline gives CDR1 SGHVS, CDR2 FQNEAQ. This CDR3 is built from 17 residues. CDR3 amino acids: CASSLALSGTGLGEQYF. CDR3 bases: TGTGCCAGCAGCTTAGCCCTCTCCGGGACAGGGCTGGGCGAGCAGTACTTC.

The chain recombines TRBV5-6 with TRBJ1-5; the match to TRBD1 covers 8 bases. The CDR3 is made up of 15 amino acids. Germline V gene sequence: CDR1 SGHDT, CDR2 YYEEEE. Trimming at V came to 4 bases and at J to 3 bases, leaving 6 bases not matched to a gene. CDR3 nucleotides: TGTGCCAGCAGCGCCACAGGGGGGATCAATCAGCCCCAGCATTTT. Its translation: CASSATGGINQPQHF.

The rearrangement uses TRBV28 and TRBJ1-6, with TRBD1 as a possible D gene (5 bases). Trimming pared 1 base from V and 7 bases from J, leaving 11 bases between. The CDR3 consists of 15 residues. Germline V gene lookup returns CDR1 MDHEN and CDR2 SYDVKM. The CDR3, as DNA: TGTGCCAGCAGTTTATTCGGGTGGGGGAATTCACCCCTCCACTTT. Protein product: CASSLFGWGNSPLHF.